This note documents a single T cell receptor beta chain sequence. The antigen is undetermined. This sample was taken from a study of shared clonotypes between healthy human individuals. Whole-study findings and limits: A reduction in generation probabilities was seen for non-shared clonotypes relative to those shared by all four donors.

The germline V gene has CDR1 MDHEN and CDR2 SYDVKM. This CDR3 has 14 amino acids. Trimming stripped 2 bases from V and 5 bases from J, with 13 bases between. Every immunoSEQ plate was one replicate of a subset's evenly spread DNA. Sequenced by immunoSEQ multiplex PCR; TCRdb stores in-frame clones only, minus some. Of about a million clones listed, approximately 68% were seen once; the top ten hold around 1.4%. This chain links TRBV28 with TRBJ2-7, with D unclear. The sequenced material came from memory CD4+ T cells sorted from blood. Regarding subset: CD45RA-negative fraction. The sequence derives from a man between 18 and 35 years old in good health. For the CDR3, the DNA is TGTGCCAGCAGTTTAGTTTTGACTGGCCACGAGCAGTACTTC. Its protein product is CASSLVLTGHEQYF.